The subject of this entry is one T cell receptor (beta chain). Germline CDR1 reads MDHEN; CDR2 reads SYDVKM. This CDR3 region has 16 residues. V lost 5 bases, J lost 0 bases, and 9 bases stayed unmatched. Sequenced by immunoSEQ multiplex PCR; TCRdb stores in-frame clones only, minus some. Of around 99,000 clones in the sample, less than 85% were seen once. These data belong to a study of blood T cell repertoires in COVID-19. The sample was peripheral blood. This sequence was found in a man between 50 and 59 years old who had recovered from COVID-19. V and J are TRBV28 and TRBJ2-5; TRBD1 aligns across 7 bases. Here the CDR3 reads CASSTGARADQETQYF. The CDR3 DNA sequence: TGTGCCAGCAGTACAGGGGCGCGGGCAGACCAAGAGACCCAGTACTTC.